The 17 T cell receptor beta chains presented below share a single source sample, sequenced in a study of cytomegalovirus exposure and HLA in healthy donors. Primers for the PCR totalled 60 Vbeta and 13 Jbeta. Produced via immunoSEQ multiplex PCR; TCRdb's table is partial and in-frame only. The sample consists of 80,000 to 100,000 clones, over 70% of them appearing once. Sequencing input: PBMCs. These receptors all come from a man aged 45-65 years in good health and CMV-seropositive.

The genes are TRBV7-6 and TRBJ2-2, with TRBD2 identical over 9 bases. Germline CDR1 and CDR2: SGHVS and FNYEAQ. V shed 3 bases, J shed 6 bases, and the junction held 8 bases outside the gene matches. The CDR3 is made up of 16 amino acids. The CDR3 loop reads CASSFYSGGLAGELFF. DNA of the CDR3: TGTGCCAGCAGCTTTTATAGCGGGGGTTTGGCCGGGGAGCTGTTTTTT.

V and J are TRBV27 and TRBJ2-5; D may be TRBD2 (6 bases). Germline CDR1 and CDR2: MNHEY and SMNVEV (reference sequence). V was shortened by 6 bases and J by 2 bases, with 10 bases between the two germline ends. The CDR3 has 13 amino acids. Written as DNA, the CDR3 is TGTGCCAGCAGACGGGGGAGGCAAGAGACCCAGTACTTC. Protein product: CASRRGRQETQYF.

This clone was recorded at least ten times. This chain uses TRBV5-6 with TRBJ1-1; no firm D call. CDR3 size: 16 residues. V was clipped by 0 bases and J by 5 bases, with 17 bases between them. Germline CDR1 reads SGHDT; CDR2 reads YYEEEE. This CDR3 is CASSLASVMMLTEAFF. The CDR3 nucleotides are TGTGCCAGCAGCTTGGCATCGGTAATGATGTTAACTGAAGCTTTCTTT.

This chain joins TRBV19 and TRBJ1-5; 9 bases line up with TRBD1. The V segment lost 4 bases and the J segment 4 bases; nucleotides outside the gene matches: 2. This CDR3 contains 14 residues. Germline assignment: CDR1 LNHDA and CDR2 SQIVND (reference sequence). The CDR3: CASSRGQGNQPQHF. CDR3 bases: TGTGCCAGTAGTAGAGGACAGGGGAATCAGCCCCAGCATTTT.

The rearrangement joins TRBV28 to TRBJ2-1, with 8 bases matching TRBD1. CDR1 is MDHEN and CDR2 is SYDVKM in the germline V gene. V shed 6 bases, J shed 6 bases, and the junction held 4 bases outside the gene matches. The CDR3 has 13 residues. The CDR3 here is CASSRTGTNEQFF. In nucleotides, the CDR3 is TGTGCCAGCAGCCGGACAGGGACCAATGAGCAGTTCTTC.

V gene TRBV29-1 combines with J gene TRBJ2-5; D perhaps matches TRBD2 (6 bases). With 3 bases removed from V and 1 base from J, the gap between germline ends came to 21 bases. CDR1 and CDR2 from the germline V gene are SQVTM and ANQGSEA. This CDR3 is built from 17 residues. In DNA, the CDR3 is TGCAGCGTTGACCCCGGGAGAGGAGCTAGCCCCCAAGAGACCCAGTACTTC. As protein: CSVDPGRGASPQETQYF. The full variable domain, its missing parts supplied by reference TRBV29-1 and TRBJ2-5, is SAVISQKPSRDICQRGTSLTIQCQVDSQVTMMFWYRQQPGQSLTLIATANQGSEATYESGFVIDKFPISRPNLTFSTLTVSNMSPEDSSIYLCSVDPGRGASPQETQYFGPGTRLLVL.

The genes are TRBV4-1 and TRBJ1-1; tentative D call: TRBD1 (6 bases). V lost 0 bases to trimming and J lost 7 bases, with 15 bases between them. The CDR3 length is 15 residues. CDR1 is MGHRA, CDR2 YSYEKL, per germline. The CDR3 protein is CASSQDPGESIEAFF. The CDR3, as DNA: TGCGCCAGCAGCCAAGACCCAGGGGAGTCTATTGAAGCTTTCTTT.

The V and J genes are TRBV27 and TRBJ2-7; possibly TRBD2 for D (5 bases). Germline CDR1 is MNHEY and CDR2 is SMNVEV (reference sequence). The CDR3 is made up of 14 amino acids. Trimming shortened V by 5 bases and J by 3 bases, and 14 bases separated the two germline ends. CDR3 sequence: CASSGGRWSYEQYF. The CDR3 region has the DNA TGTGCCAGCAGTGGAGGCAGGTGGAGCTACGAGCAGTACTTC.

CDR3 protein: CASKTGGWSNQPQHF. CDR3 sequence (DNA): TGTGCCAGCAAGACAGGGGGCTGGAGCAATCAGCCCCAGCATTTT. This chain uses TRBV28 with TRBJ1-5; 10 bases agree with TRBD1. The length of the CDR3 is 15 residues. Germline CDR1 and CDR2: MDHEN and SYDVKM. V trimming: 7 bases; J trimming: 1 base; junction bases outside the gene matches: 4.

This clone occurred once. This rearrangement joins TRBV29-1 to TRBJ2-5; 9 bases line up with TRBD2. V lost 7 bases to trimming and J lost 1 base; unmatched junction nucleotides: 4. The germline CDR1 and CDR2 sequences are SQVTM and ANQGSEA. The CDR3 is 13 amino acids. The CDR3 region is CSGSSGGQETQYF. CDR3 DNA: TGCAGCGGGAGTAGCGGGGGCCAAGAGACCCAGTACTTC.

The CDR3 nucleotides are TGTGCCAGCAGCTTGTTTGAGACAGGGGCTAACAATCAGCCCCAGCATTTT. This encodes CASSLFETGANNQPQHF. The V and J genes are TRBV5-6 and TRBJ1-5; TRBD1 agrees at 8 bases. J gave up 3 bases and V 1 base, and 9 bases lay outside the gene matches. The germline V gene encodes CDR1 SGHDT and CDR2 YYEEEE. The CDR3 runs to 17 residues.

The chain employs TRBV9 and TRBJ1-1; 8 nucleotides match TRBD1. The CDR3 covers 15 residues. Unmatched junction bases numbered 10, after V lost 4 bases and J lost 5 bases. Germline-derived CDR1 and CDR2 are SGDLS and YYNGEE. The DNA for the CDR3 is TGTGCCAGCAGCCCACGGACAGGGCCGACAACTGAAGCTTTCTTT. Amino acid sequence: CASSPRTGPTTEAFF.

The chain couples TRBV4-1 to TRBJ2-1; 11 nucleotides align to TRBD2. The junction had 7 bases not matched to a gene; V was cut back by 2 bases and J by 7 bases. Germline V lookup: CDR1 MGHRA, CDR2 YSYEKL. The CDR3 covers 16 residues. Here the CDR3 DNA reads TGCGCCAGCAGCCAACCCACTAGCGGGGGCCCAAATGAGCAGTTCTTC. It specifies CASSQPTSGGPNEQFF.

The CDR3 region is CASSLGAGGYTF. The CDR3 coding sequence is TGTGCCAGCAGCTTGGGAGCTGGTGGCTACACCTTC. The chain recombines TRBV5-6 with TRBJ1-2; D is unresolved. The germline CDR1 and CDR2 sequences are SGHDT and YYEEEE. CDR3 length equals 12 residues. Between the trimmed V and J ends, which lost 0 bases and 7 bases, there was a span of 7 bases.

The rearrangement joins TRBV10-3 to TRBJ1-2; D might be TRBD1 (6 bases). The CDR3 has 12 amino acids. Germline values: CDR1 ENHRY, CDR2 SYGVKD. Trimming took off 8 bases at V and 7 bases at J, with 14 bases between the two ends. The CDR3 here is CAIEGEGVGYTF. Written as DNA, the CDR3 is TGTGCCATCGAAGGGGAGGGGGTTGGCTACACCTTC.

CDR3 sequence reads: CAIRGDRVNTGELFF. CDR3 DNA sequence: TGTGCCATCAGGGGGGACAGGGTGAACACCGGGGAGCTGTTTTTT. This sequence joins TRBV10-3 and TRBJ2-2, with 9 bases aligning to TRBD1. CDR1 and CDR2 from the germline V gene are ENHRY and SYGVKD. The CDR3 is 15 amino acids. With V trimmed by 6 bases and J by 1 base, 3 bases remained unmatched.

The chain links TRBV29-1 to TRBJ1-2; D is perhaps TRBD1 (6 bases). Germline V gene lookup returns CDR1 SQVTM and CDR2 ANQGSEA. V lost 6 bases and J 8 bases, leaving 16 bases between the germline ends. The CDR3 is 12 residues long. In DNA form, the CDR3 reads TGCAGCGTCGGTATGGGGGCGAAAGGCTACACCTTC. Encoded protein: CSVGMGAKGYTF.